This is a list of T cell receptor beta chains from one sample in a study of T cell responses to AZD1222 COVID-19 vaccine. Sequenced by immunoSEQ multiplex PCR; TCRdb stores in-frame clones only, minus some. The table records 85,000 to 110,000 clones, about nine tenths of them present only once. Material: peripheral blood, obtained on day 0 of AZD1222 vaccination. Every receptor here comes from an adult in good health. Each CDR3 is given with its conserved first and last residue. D genes are given only for firm matches. Clone size is given for some rows only: seen once, a few or many times, or a class if the clone is expanded.

size: -
V: TRBV2
J: TRBJ1-1
D: TRBD1
CDR3: CASTLSQGVGLNTEAFF
DNA: TGTGCCAGCACCTTGTCTCAGGGGGTAGGTTTGAACACTGAAGCTTTCTTT

size: -
V: TRBV4-3
J: TRBJ2-1
D: TRBD1
CDR3: CASSQDLNNRGMVGVTYNEQFF
DNA: TGCGCCAGCAGCCAAGATCTAAACAACAGGGGCATGGTGGGAGTTACCTACAATGAGCAGTTCTTC

size: -
V: TRBV18
J: TRBJ2-3
D: -
CDR3: CASSQVPVESTDTQYF
DNA: TGTGCCAGCTCACAGGTGCCCGTAGAAAGCACAGATACGCAGTATTTT

size: -
V: TRBV14
J: TRBJ1-3
D: -
CDR3: CASSQEVVGNTIYF
DNA: TGTGCCAGCAGCCAAGAGGTTGTTGGAAACACCATATATTTT

size: -
V: TRBV29-1
J: TRBJ1-5
D: -
CDR3: CSVGQTSNQPQHF
DNA: TGCAGCGTTGGACAGACGTCTAATCAGCCCCAGCATTTT

size: -
V: TRBV30
J: TRBJ1-3
D: -
CDR3: CAWSGPPRVSGNTIYF
DNA: TGTGCCTGGAGTGGCCCCCCCAGGGTATCCGGAAACACCATATATTTT

size: -
V: TRBV7-8
J: TRBJ2-3
D: -
CDR3: CASSPARAITDTQYF
DNA: TGTGCCAGCAGCCCGGCCAGGGCCATCACAGATACGCAGTATTTT

size: -
V: TRBV24-1
J: TRBJ1-3
D: TRBD1
CDR3: CATSAQQGGGNTIYF
DNA: TGTGCCACCAGTGCTCAACAGGGGGGGGGAAACACCATATATTTT

size: -
V: TRBV19
J: TRBJ2-4
D: -
CDR3: CASSILRRNLLAKNIQYF
DNA: TGTGCCAGTAGTATCCTCCGCAGGAACCTACTAGCCAAAAACATTCAGTACTTC

size: -
V: TRBV11-2
J: TRBJ2-3
D: -
CDR3: CASRLKRLSTDTQYF
DNA: TGTGCCAGCAGGTTAAAGAGGCTTAGCACAGATACGCAGTATTTT

size: -
V: TRBV7-3
J: TRBJ1-1
D: -
CDR3: CASSPTRNTEAFF
DNA: TGTGCCAGCAGCCCTACGAGGAACACTGAAGCTTTCTTT

size: -
V: TRBV7-8
J: TRBJ2-1
D: -
CDR3: CASSRVGESGNEQFF
DNA: TGTGCCAGCAGTCGGGTAGGGGAATCGGGCAATGAGCAGTTCTTC

size: -
V: TRBV5-1
J: TRBJ2-3
D: TRBD2
CDR3: CASSGGRAGDTQYF
DNA: TGCGCCAGCAGCGGCGGGAGGGCTGGAGATACGCAGTATTTT

size: -
V: TRBV5-5
J: TRBJ1-2
D: TRBD1
CDR3: CASSLRSGTGYGYTF
DNA: TGTGCCAGCAGCTTACGCTCCGGGACAGGCTATGGCTACACCTTC

size: many
V: TRBV30
J: TRBJ1-3
D: -
CDR3: CAREELGNTIYF
DNA: TGTGCCCGAGAGGAACTCGGAAACACCATATATTTT

size: -
V: TRBV7-2
J: TRBJ1-3
D: -
CDR3: CASSLPIPRGLENTIYF
DNA: TGTGCCAGCAGCTTACCGATACCTAGGGGGTTGGAAAACACCATATATTTT

size: -
V: TRBV19
J: TRBJ2-7
D: TRBD1
CDR3: CASRPGTGIPTSYEQYF
DNA: TGTGCCAGTAGACCCGGGACAGGGATCCCAACTTCCTACGAGCAGTACTTC

size: -
V: TRBV9
J: TRBJ2-4
D: -
CDR3: CASSVGGPLLAKNIQYF
DNA: TGTGCCAGCAGCGTAGGAGGTCCTCTTCTAGCCAAAAACATTCAGTACTTC

size: -
V: TRBV18
J: TRBJ2-1
D: TRBD2
CDR3: CASSPPQQLAGGNEQFF
DNA: TGTGCCAGCTCACCACCTCAGCAGCTAGCGGGAGGGAATGAGCAGTTCTTC

size: -
V: TRBV7-9
J: TRBJ2-7
D: -
CDR3: CASSLALGIHEQYF
DNA: TGTGCCAGCAGCTTAGCGTTAGGTATCCACGAGCAGTACTTC

size: -
V: TRBV6-1
J: TRBJ2-3
D: TRBD2
CDR3: CASREPGLAGGKDTQYF
DNA: TGTGCCAGCAGGGAACCGGGACTAGCGGGAGGAAAGGATACGCAGTATTTT

size: once
V: TRBV6-6
J: TRBJ2-7
D: -
CDR3: CASRKNSREQYF
DNA: TGTGCCAGCAGAAAAAACAGCCGAGAGCAGTACTTC

size: -
V: TRBV28
J: TRBJ2-6
D: -
CDR3: CASSLSTGGTSSGANVLTF
DNA: TGTGCCAGCAGTTTATCCACAGGCGGGACGAGCTCTGGGGCCAACGTCCTGACTTTC

size: -
V: TRBV14
J: TRBJ1-5
D: -
CDR3: CASSQDQRQPQHF
DNA: TGTGCCAGCAGCCAAGATCAGAGGCAGCCCCAGCATTTT

size: -
V: TRBV7-2
J: TRBJ2-7
D: TRBD2
CDR3: CASSLDTSGRRYEQYF
DNA: TGTGCCAGCAGCTTGGACACTAGCGGGAGAAGATACGAGCAGTACTTC

size: -
V: TRBV6-1
J: TRBJ2-7
D: TRBD2
CDR3: CASSEGGRGLALLLPYEQYF
DNA: TGTGCCAGCAGTGAAGGAGGACGGGGACTAGCCCTACTGCTGCCCTACGAGCAGTACTTC

size: -
V: TRBV23-1
J: TRBJ2-1
D: TRBD1
CDR3: CASSQKGQGGVDEQFF
DNA: TGCGCCAGCAGTCAAAAGGGACAGGGAGGTGTCGATGAGCAGTTCTTC

size: -
V: TRBV5-1
J: TRBJ2-7
D: TRBD2
CDR3: CASSGEGRKDEQYF
DNA: TGCGCCAGCAGCGGGGAGGGGAGAAAAGACGAGCAGTACTTC

size: -
V: TRBV14
J: TRBJ2-1
D: -
CDR3: CASSLGPRPFSYNEQFF
DNA: TGTGCCAGCAGCCTAGGGCCGCGGCCTTTTTCCTACAATGAGCAGTTCTTC

size: -
V: TRBV18
J: TRBJ1-2
D: -
CDR3: CASSHYDRNYGYTF
DNA: TGTGCCAGCTCACACTACGACAGAAACTATGGCTACACCTTC

size: once
V: TRBV19
J: TRBJ2-3
D: TRBD1
CDR3: CASTGTGGTDTQYF
DNA: TGTGCCAGTACCGGGACAGGGGGCACAGATACGCAGTATTTT

size: -
V: TRBV7-2
J: TRBJ2-7
D: -
CDR3: CASSLEGGTPYEQYF
DNA: TGTGCCAGCAGCTTAGAGGGCGGGACCCCCTACGAGCAGTACTTC

size: once
V: TRBV6-5
J: TRBJ1-6
D: -
CDR3: CASRETTPNSPLHF
DNA: TGTGCCAGCAGAGAGACTACACCGAATTCACCCCTCCACTTT

size: -
V: TRBV5-1
J: TRBJ2-7
D: TRBD2
CDR3: CASQNHGRGYEQYF
DNA: TGCGCCAGCCAAAATCATGGGAGGGGCTACGAGCAGTACTTC

size: few
V: TRBV28
J: TRBJ2-7
D: TRBD1
CDR3: CASSSITGGMGYEQYF
DNA: TGTGCCAGCAGTTCCATTACAGGGGGCATGGGCTACGAGCAGTACTTC

size: -
V: TRBV19
J: TRBJ2-3
D: -
CDR3: CASSIGTTRADTQYF
DNA: TGTGCCAGTAGTATAGGAACGACTAGGGCAGATACGCAGTATTTT

size: once
V: TRBV28
J: TRBJ1-2
D: -
CDR3: CASSLGVSYGYTF
DNA: TGTGCCAGCAGTTTGGGGGTGTCCTATGGCTACACCTTC

size: -
V: TRBV7-9
J: TRBJ1-1
D: TRBD1
CDR3: CASSLRQGNTEAFF
DNA: TGTGCCAGCAGCTTACGACAGGGAAACACTGAAGCTTTCTTT

size: -
V: TRBV12-3/TRBV12-4
J: TRBJ2-7
D: -
CDR3: CASSLAATYEQYF
DNA: TGTGCCAGCAGTTTGGCAGCCACCTACGAGCAGTACTTC

size: -
V: TRBV11-3
J: TRBJ2-7
D: -
CDR3: CASSSPTNDEQYF
DNA: TGTGCCAGCAGCTCCCCCACGAACGACGAGCAGTACTTC

size: -
V: TRBV7-9
J: TRBJ1-5
D: -
CDR3: CASSSTRAGNPHQPQHF
DNA: TGTGCCAGCAGCTCTACCAGGGCCGGTAATCCTCATCAGCCCCAGCATTTT

size: -
V: TRBV7-9
J: TRBJ2-1
D: TRBD2
CDR3: CASNLGLAAYNEQFF
DNA: TGTGCCAGCAACTTAGGACTAGCGGCCTACAATGAGCAGTTCTTC

size: -
V: TRBV5-1
J: TRBJ2-7
D: -
CDR3: CASRGRGGAPFEQYF
DNA: TGCGCCAGCAGGGGCCGAGGGGGGGCGCCTTTCGAGCAGTACTTC

size: -
V: TRBV5-4
J: TRBJ2-5
D: TRBD1
CDR3: CASSLVPGQGAETQYF
DNA: TGTGCCAGCAGCTTGGTACCCGGACAGGGGGCTGAGACCCAGTACTTC

size: -
V: TRBV6-5
J: TRBJ1-5
D: TRBD1
CDR3: CASRSTGGNQPQHF
DNA: TGTGCCAGCAGATCGACAGGGGGCAATCAGCCCCAGCATTTT

size: few
V: TRBV3-1/TRBV3-2
J: TRBJ1-6
D: -
CDR3: CASSQDGETGNSPLHF
DNA: TGTGCCAGCAGCCAAGACGGGGAAACAGGGAATTCACCCCTCCACTTT